This T cell receptor beta chain was obtained from a study of T cell repertoires in cytomegalovirus infection. The overall study: Newly reported HLA-C-restricted and thoroughly characterized HLA-B-restricted CMV epitopes were employed. A matching HLA type, together with CMV infection, was signaled by public TCR beta signatures. Overall study findings and caveats: In two of eight donors, the top clonotype was HLA-C-restricted CMV-specific.

This CDR3 is 14 amino acids long. Per the germline V gene, CDR1 is SGHTA and CDR2 is FQGTGA. TCRdb itself ran the reads through MiXCR, one entry per CDR3 protein. The sample yields about 770,000 distinct CDR3 sequences, under 35% seen once. Note on this clonotype: Its antigen is not identified. With a much larger clone just one base away, this may be a read error.

The V gene is TRBV7-3, the J gene TRBJ1-5, with D maybe TRBD1 (6 bases). This specimen consisted of cultured CD8+ T cells from PBMCs, obtained from culture after CMV antigen stimulation. The receptor was derived from a human donor in good health (CMV status not recorded). Some clones in this sample may be carry-over from other donors' samples. The CDR3 region has the DNA TGTGCCAGCGGCTTAGGGGGGCTAGGTCAGCCCCAGCATTTT. It encodes CASGLGGLGQPQHF.